Below, 11 T cell receptor beta chains from the same sample are listed, as sequenced in a study of T cells in Graves' hyperthyroidism and ophthalmopathy. From RNA transcripts, TCR beta CDR3 regions were amplified. The study used the HTBI primer set for a first-round RT-PCR of the TCR CDR3. Using its own MiXCR run on the multiplex PCR reads, TCRdb lists one record per CDR3 protein. This table has around 500,000 distinct CDR3 sequences, around an eighth appearing once. Sequencing was performed on blood. The receptors were gathered from a woman aged 18-29 years with Graves' hyperthyroidism.

The chain is built from TRBV19 and TRBJ1-5; D gene ambiguous. Germline CDR1 is LNHDA and CDR2 is SQIVND (reference sequence). V lost 5 bases to trimming and J lost 3 bases, with 8 bases between them. The CDR3 is 13 amino acids. The CDR3 nucleotides read TGTGCCAGTAGTTCGATAGACAATCAGCCCCAGCATTTT. Protein product: CASSSIDNQPQHF.

This clonotype was counted ten times or more. The chain has TRBV19 and TRBJ1-2; TRBD1 agrees at 7 bases. Germline loops: CDR1 LNHDA, CDR2 SQIVND (reference sequence). V dropped 4 bases and J dropped 5; count of bases not matched to a gene: 16. CDR3 length: 17 amino acids. The CDR3 spells CASSTPSGRGVRYGYTF. The CDR3 nucleotides are TGTGCCAGTAGTACGCCCTCTGGCAGGGGGGTCCGGTATGGCTACACCTTC.

This clonotype has at least ten counts. This chain connects TRBV19 to TRBJ1-1; D possibly corresponds to TRBD1 (5 bases). The V gene's germline CDR1 is LNHDA and CDR2 SQIVND (reference sequence). This CDR3 spans 17 amino acids. The V end was cut by 3 bases, the J end by 4 bases, with 21 bases between. For the CDR3, the DNA is TGTGCCAGTAGTATCCCAGCTACGGGCAGGGATGGCACTGAAGCTTTCTTT. Translating it yields CASSIPATGRDGTEAFF.

With regard to this clonotype: An end of the junction differs from the germline gene, which may be a read error. The chain is built from TRBV6-1 and TRBJ1-1; no reliable D call. From germline, CDR1 is MNHNS and CDR2 SASEGT. CDR3 length: 11 amino acids. The CDR3 reads CASSSRATEVF. CDR3 DNA sequence: TGTGCCAGCAGTTCCCGGGCAACAGAGGTCTTT.

The chain carries TRBV4-1 and TRBJ2-3; D might be TRBD2 (6 bases). CDR1 MGHRA and CDR2 YSYEKL come from the germline V gene. Trimming removed 1 base from V and 7 bases from J, with 9 bases in between. The CDR3 has 13 residues. The CDR3 loop is CASSQGAGNTQYF. DNA for the CDR3: TGCGCCAGCAGCCAAGGGGCGGGGAATACGCAGTATTTT.

This clonotype showed up many times. The chain couples TRBV14 to TRBJ2-1; TRBD2 agrees at 9 bases. J lost 4 bases, V lost 1 base, and 5 bases had no gene match. This CDR3 is built from 16 residues. CDR1 is SGHDN, CDR2 FVKESK, per germline. CDR3 bases: TGTGCCAGCAGCCAAGGAGTACTAGCGGGTTACAATGAGCAGTTCTTC. It specifies CASSQGVLAGYNEQFF.

This clonotype has at least ten counts. The chain combines TRBV27 with TRBJ2-7; D is unclear. CDR3 length: 14 amino acids. Trimming took 6 bases from V and 2 from J, leaving 14 bases between them. CDR1 is MNHEY, CDR2 SMNVEV, per germline (reference sequence). The CDR3 bases are TGTGCCAGCAGCCCCCCCCCAGCGCCCTACGAGCAGTACTTC. It is translated as CASSPPPAPYEQYF.

This clonotype was seen ten or more times. This chain joins TRBV20-1 and TRBJ2-1; D gene uncertain. This CDR3 comprises 11 residues. Germline V gene lookup returns CDR1 DFQATT and CDR2 SNEGSKA (reference sequence). Trimming removed 0 bases from V and 13 bases from J, with 10 bases in between. Written as DNA, the CDR3 is TGCAGTGCTAGAGATCTCGTAGCTCAGTTCTTC. Protein: CSARDLVAQFF.

Ten or more counts support this clonotype. The chain has TRBV11-1 and TRBJ1-1, with D possibly matching TRBD1 (6 bases). Germline CDR1 is SGHAT and CDR2 is FQDESV (reference sequence). The ends were cut back, 3 bases at V and 5 bases at J, with 13 bases in the middle. This CDR3 spans 14 amino acids. CDR3 DNA: TGTGCCAGCAGCTTCGGGGGCGCAAGGACTGAAGCTTTCTTT. Encoded protein: CASSFGGARTEAFF.

This clonotype was observed many times. The gene calls are TRBV24-1 and TRBJ1-1; TRBD1 agrees at 9 bases. The J segment lost 4 bases and the V segment lost 2 bases, leaving 4 bases of the junction unmatched. The germline gives CDR1 KGHDR, CDR2 SFDVKD. The CDR3 length is 15 residues. The CDR3 loop reads CATSDSQGASTEAFF. For the CDR3, the DNA is TGTGCCACCAGTGATTCACAGGGGGCGAGCACTGAAGCTTTCTTT.

As to this clonotype: This may come from a read error, since a much larger clone is one base off. The chain combines TRBV27 with TRBJ2-7; no clear D. The CDR3 length is 13 residues. CDR1 is MNHEY and CDR2 is SMNVEV in the germline V gene (reference sequence). This chain's CDR3 is CVSSFGLGYEQYF. CDR3 sequence (DNA): TGTGTCAGCAGTTTCGGGCTAGGCTACGAGCAGTACTTC.